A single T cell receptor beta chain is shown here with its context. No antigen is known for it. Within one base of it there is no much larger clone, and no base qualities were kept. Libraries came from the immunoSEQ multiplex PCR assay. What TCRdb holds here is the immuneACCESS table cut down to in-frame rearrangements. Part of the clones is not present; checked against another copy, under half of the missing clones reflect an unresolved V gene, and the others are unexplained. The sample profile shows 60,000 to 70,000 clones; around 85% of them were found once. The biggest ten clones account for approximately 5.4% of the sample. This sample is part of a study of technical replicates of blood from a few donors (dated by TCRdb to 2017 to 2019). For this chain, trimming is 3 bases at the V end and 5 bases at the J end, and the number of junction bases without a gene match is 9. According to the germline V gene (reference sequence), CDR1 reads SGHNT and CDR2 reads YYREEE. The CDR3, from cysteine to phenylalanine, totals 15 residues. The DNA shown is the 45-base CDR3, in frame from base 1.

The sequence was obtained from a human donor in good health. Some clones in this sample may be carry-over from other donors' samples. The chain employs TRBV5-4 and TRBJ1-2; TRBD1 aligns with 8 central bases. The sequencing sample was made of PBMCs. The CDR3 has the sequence CASSSRQGARYGYTF. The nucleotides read TGTGCCAGCAGCTCCCGCCAGGGGGCACGGTATGGCTACACCTTC.